The 20 T cell receptor beta chains below all came from one sample that was sequenced in a study of T cells after yellow fever vaccination. One entry per CDR3 protein results from TCRdb running MiXCR on the 5' RACE reads. The sample shows roughly 99,000 distinct CDR3 sequences, less than 6% of them seen only once. Sequenced here: CD8+ T cells sorted from PBMCs, sampled 10 days after the yellow fever booster vaccination. The receptors were sampled from a man aged 18 to 30 who received the YFV17D yellow fever vaccine.

This clonotype turned up a few times. This sequence joins TRBV27 and TRBJ2-6, with D perhaps assigned TRBD1 or TRBD2 (6 bases each). CDR3 length equals 16 residues. Trimming shortened V by 6 bases and J by 0 bases, and 12 bases separated the two germline ends. Germline CDR1 reads MNHEY; CDR2 reads SMNVEV (reference sequence). CDR3 sequence: CASSQGGGSGANVLTF. The CDR3 region has the DNA TGTGCCAGCAGCCAAGGAGGGGGCTCTGGGGCCAACGTCCTGACTTTC.

The CDR3 nucleotides are TGCAGCGTTGTGGACCGGGGGGATACGCAGTATTTT. It translates to CSVVDRGDTQYF. This chain joins TRBV29-1 and TRBJ2-3; the D gene is possibly TRBD2 (6 bases). Trimming left V 4 bases short and J 6 bases short, with 11 bases between. This CDR3 contains 12 residues. CDR1 and CDR2 from the germline V gene are SQVTM and ANQGSEA.

The chain has TRBV6-2 or TRBV6-3 and TRBJ1-5; 8 bases agree with TRBD1. V was clipped by 2 bases and J by 6 bases; unmatched bases: 9. This CDR3 comprises 16 residues. CDR1 is MNHEY, CDR2 SVGEGT, per germline. This CDR3 reads CASSYLVTGVSQPQHF. Here the CDR3 DNA reads TGTGCCAGCAGTTACCTTGTGACAGGGGTTAGTCAGCCCCAGCATTTT.

The sample holds a few counts of this clonotype. The chain employs TRBV5-4 and TRBJ2-3; 10 nucleotides line up with TRBD1. Trimming took 0 bases from V and 4 from J; bases not matched to a gene: 8. The CDR3 is made up of 17 amino acids. CDR1 and CDR2 from the germline V gene are SGHNT and YYREEE (reference sequence). CDR3 region: CASSLAKYGQGADTQYF. The CDR3 DNA sequence: TGTGCCAGCAGCTTGGCTAAGTATGGACAGGGGGCAGATACGCAGTATTTT.

This rearrangement joins TRBV27 to TRBJ2-7; D gene uncertain. The CDR3 has 13 residues. Per germline, CDR1 MNHEY and CDR2 SMNVEV (reference sequence). Trimming pared 6 bases from V and 6 bases from J, leaving 15 bases between. The CDR3 DNA is TGTGCCAGCAGGCTGGGCAGGTCTAGCGAGCAGTACGTC. Translated, it gives CASRLGRSSEQYV.

The chain links TRBV28 to TRBJ2-1; the D gene is possibly TRBD1 (6 bases). The length of the CDR3 is 16 residues. V gave up 5 bases and J gave up 0 bases, with 14 bases separating them. Looked up from germline, CDR1 is MDHEN and CDR2 is SYDVKM. The CDR3 loop reads CASSEQGYSSYNEQFF. CDR3 bases: TGTGCCAGCAGTGAACAGGGCTACAGCTCCTACAATGAGCAGTTCTTC. Full variable domain (missing parts from reference TRBV28 and TRBJ2-1): DVKVTQSSRYLVKRTGEKVFLECVQDMDHENMFWYRQDPGLGLRLIYFSYDVKMKEKGDIPEGYSVSREKKERFSLILESASTNQTSMYLCASSEQGYSSYNEQFFGPGTRLTVL.

The chain couples TRBV12-3 or TRBV12-4 to TRBJ2-2, with a weak D call TRBD1 (5 bases). This CDR3 region has 15 residues. The germline V and J ends were trimmed by 1 base and 3 bases, with 9 bases remaining between them. The DNA of the CDR3 is TGTGCCAGCAGTTTAGTAGGCAGGGACACCGGGGAGCTGTTTTTT. It codes for CASSLVGRDTGELFF.

The chain links TRBV29-1 to TRBJ2-1; D ambiguous. V dropped 2 bases and J dropped 0 bases, with 8 bases sitting between them. From germline, CDR1 is SQVTM and CDR2 ANQGSEA. The length of the CDR3 is 14 residues. CDR3 in amino acids: CSVELGSSYNEQFF. The CDR3 DNA reads TGCAGCGTTGAATTAGGAAGCTCCTACAATGAGCAGTTCTTC.

This clonotype has ten or more counts. This rearrangement joins TRBV7-8 to TRBJ2-3, with a tentative D call TRBD1 (5 bases). Germline-derived CDR1 and CDR2 are SGHVS and FQNEAQ. This CDR3 spans 15 amino acids. Trimming pared 1 base from V and 5 bases from J, leaving 13 bases between. CDR3 sequence reads: CASSLGARTGDTQYF. The CDR3 coding sequence is TGTGCCAGCAGCTTAGGTGCCCGCACAGGAGATACGCAGTATTTT.

The J gene is TRBJ1-1, the V gene TRBV5-6, with D possibly TRBD1 on 5 matching bases. Germline V gene data show CDR1 as SGHDT and CDR2 as YYEEEE. The CDR3 runs 15 residues. Deletions cut 4 bases from V and 0 bases from J, with 13 bases between. The CDR3 sequence: CASSQLVGVNTEAFF. CDR3 sequence (DNA): TGTGCCAGCAGCCAGTTAGTAGGGGTGAACACTGAAGCTTTCTTT. Together with reference TRBV5-6 and TRBJ1-1, the CDR3 gives the full variable domain: DAGVTQSPTHLIKTRGQQVTLRCSPKSGHDTVSWYQQALGQGPQFIFQYYEEEERQRGNFPDRFSGHQFPNYSSELNVNALLLGDSALYLCASSQLVGVNTEAFFGQGTRLTVV.

J is TRBJ2-3 and V is TRBV4-3; D is unresolved. The CDR3 covers 16 residues. CDR1 is LGHNA and CDR2 is YSLEER in the germline V gene. V lost 0 bases and J lost 4, with 14 bases in between. The CDR3: CASSQDTKQRADTQYF. CDR3 in DNA: TGCGCCAGCAGCCAAGACACAAAGCAGCGCGCAGATACGCAGTATTTT.

This clonotype appeared a few times. The chain links TRBV3-1 to TRBJ2-7, with 7 bases that match TRBD1. The V gene's germline CDR1 is LGHDT and CDR2 YNNKEL (reference sequence). V was clipped by 6 bases and J by 0 bases; unmatched bases: 2. The CDR3 length is 13 residues. DNA for the CDR3: TGTGCCAGCAGGGCAGGGGGCTCCTACGAGCAGTACTTC. Its translation: CASRAGGSYEQYF.

The sample holds a few counts of this clonotype. This CDR3 reads CASGGKTGELFF. The CDR3 DNA sequence: TGTGCCAGCGGGGGAAAGACCGGGGAGCTGTTTTTT. The V and J genes are TRBV9 and TRBJ2-2; D is possibly TRBD1 or TRBD2 (5 bases each). Germline V gene sequence: CDR1 SGDLS, CDR2 YYNGEE. Trimming took off 7 bases at V and 5 bases at J, with 9 bases between the two ends. CDR3 length: 12 amino acids.

V is TRBV6-6 and J is TRBJ2-2; 7 bases map to TRBD1. Germline V gene lookup returns CDR1 MNHNY and CDR2 SVGAGI (reference sequence). J lost 15 bases, V lost 4 bases, and 8 bases had no gene match. This CDR3 region has 12 residues. CDR3 coding DNA: TGTGCCAGCAGTTCCCAGGGGGTTCAGGTGTTTTTT. Translating gives CASSSQGVQVFF.

This clonotype occurred many times. The chain recombines TRBV7-9 with TRBJ2-3, with 11 positions matching TRBD2. This CDR3 region has 13 residues. Germline V gives CDR1 SEHNR, CDR2 FQNEAQ (reference sequence). Trimming took 10 bases from V and 3 from J; bases not matched to a gene: 3. CDR3 residues: CAIASGGTDTQYF. The CDR3 DNA sequence: TGTGCCATAGCTAGCGGGGGGACAGATACGCAGTATTTT. Combining the CDR3 with reference TRBV7-9 and TRBJ2-3 gives the whole variable domain DTGVSQNPRHKITKRGQNVTFRCDPISEHNRLYWYRQTLGQGPEFLTYFQNEAQLEKSRLLSDRFSAERPKGSFSTLEIQRTEQGDSAMYLCAIASGGTDTQYFGPGTRLTVL.

This clonotype was seen ten or more times. The chain couples TRBV7-8 to TRBJ1-2; the D is unclear. Trimming took off 1 base at V and 0 bases at J, with 6 bases between the two ends. The germline V gene encodes CDR1 SGHVS and CDR2 FQNEAQ. CDR3 length equals 14 residues. CDR3 sequence (DNA): TGTGCCAGCAGCTTAGGGTCAGCTAACTATGGCTACACCTTC. Residues: CASSLGSANYGYTF.

This clonotype was recorded a few times. The V and J genes are TRBV12-5 and TRBJ1-2; D is perhaps TRBD1 (6 bases). With 6 bases removed from V and 4 bases from J, the gap between germline ends came to 12 bases. CDR3 length equals 13 residues. Looked up from germline, CDR1 is LGHNT and CDR2 is FRNRAP. For the CDR3, the DNA is TGTGCTAGTGGAAAGGACAGCCCCTATGGCTACACCTTC. This sequence encodes CASGKDSPYGYTF.

This clonotype showed up just a few times. The chain links TRBV20-1 to TRBJ2-7, with 9 bases that match TRBD2. Germline trimming cut 5 bases from V and 3 bases from J; bases unmatched to any gene: 14. Germline values: CDR1 DFQATT, CDR2 SNEGSKA (reference sequence). The CDR3 contains 16 residues. CDR3 sequence: CSAPGILAGAIYEQYF. The CDR3, as DNA: TGCAGTGCTCCCGGTATCTTAGCGGGGGCCATCTACGAGCAGTACTTC.

This clonotype was seen at least ten times. The chain uses TRBV6-4 and TRBJ1-1, with D perhaps TRBD1 (6 bases). The germline gives CDR1 MRHNA, CDR2 SNTAGT. The CDR3 is 15 residues long. The germline V and J ends were trimmed by 0 bases and 1 base, with 9 bases remaining between them. The CDR3 loop reads CASSDSPDRNTEAFF. In nucleotides, the CDR3 is TGTGCCAGCAGTGACTCCCCGGACAGGAACACTGAAGCTTTCTTT.

V and J are TRBV7-9 and TRBJ1-2; the match to TRBD1 covers 8 bases. V shed 4 bases, J shed 6 bases, and the junction held 7 bases outside the gene matches. The CDR3 loop spans 14 amino acids. Germline V gives CDR1 SEHNR, CDR2 FQNEAQ (reference sequence). As DNA, the CDR3 is TGTGCCAGCAGCTACGGACAGGGAGGGAATGGCTACACCTTC. This encodes CASSYGQGGNGYTF.